This T cell receptor (beta chain) was identified during a study of T-cell memory formation after mild COVID-19. The study, taken as a whole, reports: Cross-reactive memory apparently joined, as some responding clones appeared in pre-infection memory.

In TCRdb, the 5' RACE reads were re-called with MiXCR into one record per CDR3 protein. The table has 390,000 or so distinct CDR3 sequences, roughly 15% seen once. There are 15 residues in the CDR3. Trimming left V 2 bases short and J 5 bases short, with 16 bases between. Per germline, CDR1 SGDLS and CDR2 YYNGEE. A few counts support this clonotype. The target antigen is unknown. This sequence joins TRBV9 and TRBJ2-5; a possible D gene is TRBD2 (5 bases). This sequence originates from a man aged 18 to 30 who had mild COVID-19 (a few samples of this study predate the infection). Cell type and time point are not known. The sample taken for sequencing was PBMCs or a T cell subset sorted from them (not recorded which). CDR3 nucleotides: TGTGCCAGCAGCGTCCGGGGAAACTTCATGGAGACCCAGTACTTC. It specifies CASSVRGNFMETQYF.